This T cell receptor (beta chain) is drawn from a study of a mutant IDH1 vaccine in newly diagnosed glioma. Time point given: week 47, end of study. Every single dose of the vaccine, 300 ug of mutant IDH1 20-mer peptide, came with topical imiquimod. With regard to this clone: Its antigen is not identified.

The repertoire was sequenced with immunoSEQ multiplex PCR; TCRdb's copy has only in-frame clones and lacks some. The table has about 56,000 clones, 60% to 80% seen once. This TCR was recovered from a man aged 45-60 years with glioma. Material: PBMCs, obtained from a glioma patient whose treatment included an IDH1 peptide vaccine.

The CDR3 loop is CASSARGPPSNQPQHF. CDR3 DNA: TGTGCCAGCAGTGCTCGGGGCCCTCCGAGCAATCAGCCCCAGCATTTT. The rearrangement uses TRBV27 and TRBJ1-5, with D possibly TRBD1 on 5 matching bases. Germline CDR1 MNHEY, CDR2 SMNVEV (reference sequence). The CDR3 runs 16 residues. Deletions cut 5 bases from V and 1 base from J, with 15 bases between.